Only a few counts were recorded for the clone carrying this TCR beta chain. Together with a sample-barcoded 5' primer, a J-beta primer mix was included in a second PCR lasting about 7 to 11 cycles. Tagging of each cDNA molecule was performed by a template-switch adaptor with 12 random nucleotides. TCRdb redid the calling of the 5' RACE reads with MiXCR, one entry per CDR3 protein. The sample contains hundreds of thousands of distinct CDR3 sequences, 21% of which appear only once. This sample was taken from a study of blood T cells in healthy people across ages. CDR3 length: 17 residues. Germline assignment: CDR1 LNHNV and CDR2 YYDKDF (reference sequence). With V trimmed by 0 bases and J by 3 bases, 6 bases remained unmatched.

The clonotype comes from a man in his 70s in good health. The chain combines TRBV15 with TRBJ2-7; 12 nucleotides line up with TRBD2. The sequenced sample consisted of blood. The CDR3 nucleotides read TGTGCCACCAGCAGAGACCTTCGGACTAGCGGGAACTACGAGCAGTACTTC. Its translation: CATSRDLRTSGNYEQYF.